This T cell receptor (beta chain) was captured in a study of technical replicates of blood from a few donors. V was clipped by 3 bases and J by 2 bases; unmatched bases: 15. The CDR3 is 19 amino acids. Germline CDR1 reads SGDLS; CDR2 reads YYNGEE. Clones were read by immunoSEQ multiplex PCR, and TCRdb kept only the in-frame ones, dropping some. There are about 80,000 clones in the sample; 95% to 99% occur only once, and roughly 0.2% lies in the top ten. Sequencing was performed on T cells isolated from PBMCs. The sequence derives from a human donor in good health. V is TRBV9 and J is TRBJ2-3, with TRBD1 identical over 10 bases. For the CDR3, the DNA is TGTGCCAGCAGCGAACCGGGACAGGGGATTGAACCCCTCACAGATACGCAGTATTTT. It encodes CASSEPGQGIEPLTDTQYF.